Following are 32 T cell receptor beta chains from one sample sequenced in a study of neurological immune-mediated disorders. TCRdb itself ran the 5' RACE reads through MiXCR, one entry per CDR3 protein. The table includes tens of thousands of distinct CDR3 sequences, roughly 7.3% detected once. The sequenced sample was PBMCs. All receptors come from a woman aged 40 to 50 in good health.

This clonotype was counted many times. The rearrangement uses TRBV20-1 and TRBJ2-1, with 10 bases identical to TRBD2. The V gene end was trimmed by 1 base and the J gene end by 0 bases; junction bases not matched to a gene: 9. This CDR3 contains 18 residues. Germline V gene sequence: CDR1 DFQATT, CDR2 SNEGSKA (reference sequence). CDR3 bases: TGCAGTGCTAGAGTAGAGCGGGAGGGCCTAGGCTCCTACAATGAGCAGTTCTTC. The encoded protein is CSARVEREGLGSYNEQFF.

In its sample, this clonotype was seen many times. The gene calls are TRBV24-1 and TRBJ2-2; 8 bases align to TRBD1. The CDR3 consists of 16 residues. V lost 3 bases to trimming and J lost 0 bases; unmatched junction nucleotides: 2. Per germline, CDR1 KGHDR and CDR2 SFDVKD. CDR3 region: CATSDATGANTGELFF. The CDR3 nucleotides are TGTGCCACCAGTGATGCGACAGGGGCGAACACCGGGGAGCTGTTTTTT.

This clonotype showed up many times. J is TRBJ1-3 and V is TRBV28, with D uncertain. Germline CDR1 is MDHEN and CDR2 is SYDVKM. V was cut by 3 bases and J by 2 bases, with 11 bases left in between. The CDR3 loop spans 15 amino acids. The CDR3 loop is CASSLSPGAGNTIYF. The DNA for the CDR3 is TGTGCCAGCAGTTTGAGTCCTGGGGCTGGAAACACCATATATTTT.

This clonotype was observed at least ten times. The chain links TRBV5-1 to TRBJ1-2; D gene unclear. V was pared by 0 bases and J by 9 bases, with 12 bases between. The CDR3 consists of 13 residues. The germline V gene has CDR1 SGHRS and CDR2 YFSETQ. For the CDR3, the DNA is TGCGCCAGCAGCTTGGCCCGGGGTGTAAGCTACACCTTC. Protein product: CASSLARGVSYTF.

This clonotype showed up many times. The J gene is TRBJ2-5, the V gene TRBV5-1, with no clear D. Germline V gene lookup returns CDR1 SGHRS and CDR2 YFSETQ. The CDR3 loop spans 15 amino acids. The V end lost 2 bases, the J end lost 4 bases, and 15 bases lay between the germline ends. CDR3 loop: CASSFAAIWGETQYF. In DNA form, the CDR3 reads TGCGCCAGCAGCTTTGCGGCCATATGGGGAGAGACCCAGTACTTC. The whole variable domain, remainder taken from reference TRBV5-1 and TRBJ2-5, is KAGVTQTPRYLIKTRGQQVTLSCSPISGHRSVSWYQQTPGQGLQFLFEYFSETQRNKGNFPGRFSGRQFSNSRSEMNVSTLELGDSALYLCASSFAAIWGETQYFGPGTRLLVL.

This clonotype was seen repeatedly, ten times or more. V gene TRBV20-1 combines with J gene TRBJ1-5; no definite D call. This CDR3 spans 11 amino acids. CDR1 and CDR2 (germline): DFQATT, SNEGSKA (reference sequence). V lost 0 bases, J lost 11 bases, and 8 bases lay in between. The CDR3 spells CSARDPWAQHF. The CDR3 coding sequence is TGCAGTGCTAGAGATCCCTGGGCCCAGCATTTT.

This clonotype has a count of ten or more. The chain couples TRBV6-2 or TRBV6-3 to TRBJ1-2; D gene ambiguous. This CDR3 comprises 13 residues. The germline CDR1 and CDR2 sequences are MNHEY and SVGEGT. Trimming took 2 bases from V and 2 from J, leaving 6 bases between them. The CDR3, as DNA: TGTGCCAGCAGTTACGAGAGAAACTATGGCTACACCTTC. Its translation is CASSYERNYGYTF.

This clonotype has at least ten counts. The chain recombines TRBV15 with TRBJ2-5, with D unclear. The CDR3 has 13 residues. Between the trimmed V and J ends, which lost 0 bases and 0 bases, there was a span of 2 bases. The germline gives CDR1 LNHNV, CDR2 YYDKDF (reference sequence). This CDR3 is CATSRDDQETQYF. CDR3 nucleotides: TGTGCCACCAGCAGAGATGACCAAGAGACCCAGTACTTC.

This clonotype was seen repeatedly, ten times or more. The chain has TRBV2 and TRBJ2-7; TRBD2 matches 15 bases. In germline, CDR1 is SNHLY, CDR2 FYNNEI. The CDR3 extends over 18 amino acids. After removal of 5 bases from V and 4 bases from J, the junction contained 12 bases not matched to a gene. CDR3 sequence reads: CASSPGLAGGLIPYEQYF. Written as DNA, the CDR3 is TGTGCCAGCAGTCCGGGACTAGCGGGAGGCCTCATCCCTTACGAGCAGTACTTC.

This clonotype was seen at least ten times. The chain combines TRBV12-3 or TRBV12-4 with TRBJ1-1, with 8 bases fitting TRBD1. V gave up 5 bases and J gave up 4 bases; unmatched junction bases: 6. This CDR3 comprises 14 residues. Here the CDR3 reads CASSVGTGGTEAFF. The CDR3 DNA reads TGTGCCAGCAGTGTTGGAACAGGGGGCACTGAAGCTTTCTTT.

At least ten counts were recorded for this clonotype. The chain uses TRBV29-1 and TRBJ2-5, with 7 bases aligning to TRBD2. Germline V lookup: CDR1 SQVTM, CDR2 ANQGSEA. Trimming cost V 4 bases and J 4 bases; bases outside gene matches: 9. The CDR3 totals 14 residues. The CDR3 nucleotides read TGCAGCGTTGCCAGCGGGATGATAACAGAGACCCAGTACTTC. Its translation is CSVASGMITETQYF.

This clonotype was picked up many times. This chain links TRBV5-1 with TRBJ2-7, with 8 bases that match TRBD2. This CDR3 is 15 amino acids long. V gave up 0 bases and J gave up 2 bases; unmatched junction bases: 4. Germline values: CDR1 SGHRS, CDR2 YFSETQ. The CDR3 region has the DNA TGCGCCAGCAGCTTGGCCGTCGGGGGGGCCTACGAGCAGTACGTC. Translating it yields CASSLAVGGAYEQYV.

Ten or more counts support this clonotype. V is TRBV18 and J is TRBJ2-7; D unresolved. This CDR3 region has 15 residues. V was trimmed by 0 bases and J by 0 bases, leaving 9 bases between them. The germline gives CDR1 KGHSH, CDR2 LQKENI. CDR3 nucleotide sequence: TGTGCCAGCTCACCACCCAGCACAGTCTCCTACGAGCAGTACTTC. This sequence encodes CASSPPSTVSYEQYF.

This clonotype was seen ten or more times. The rearrangement joins TRBV12-3 or TRBV12-4 to TRBJ1-1; TRBD1 aligns across 9 bases. The CDR3 extends over 14 amino acids. The V segment lost 5 bases and the J segment 5 bases; nucleotides outside the gene matches: 6. CDR3 protein: CASSQTGGWTEAFF. CDR3 sequence (DNA): TGTGCCAGCAGTCAAACAGGGGGCTGGACTGAAGCTTTCTTT.

This clonotype has at least ten counts. The chain uses TRBV5-1 and TRBJ2-3; 7 bases map to TRBD1. The V gene end was trimmed by 4 bases and the J gene end by 2 bases; junction bases not matched to a gene: 7. CDR3 length equals 15 residues. Germline values: CDR1 SGHRS, CDR2 YFSETQ. The CDR3 nucleotides read TGCGCCAGCAGCCGCAGGGACAGATACACAGATACGCAGTATTTT. This codes for CASSRRDRYTDTQYF.

In its sample, this clonotype was seen many times. The rearrangement uses TRBV20-1 and TRBJ2-7; a weak D match, TRBD2 (5 bases). Deletions cut 6 bases from V and 5 bases from J, with 20 bases between. The germline V gene encodes CDR1 DFQATT and CDR2 SNEGSKA (reference sequence). This CDR3 region has 14 residues. The DNA for the CDR3 is TGCAGTGCCAGGCCGCGGCAGGAGGTTAACGAGCAGTACTTC. Translating it yields CSARPRQEVNEQYF.

This clonotype was counted at least ten times. This chain connects TRBV27 to TRBJ1-5; TRBD1 matches 9 bases. V lost 5 bases to trimming and J lost 6 bases; unmatched junction nucleotides: 5. Germline V lookup: CDR1 MNHEY, CDR2 SMNVEV (reference sequence). This CDR3 is built from 14 residues. This CDR3 is CASSPDRGGQPQHF. The CDR3 DNA reads as TGTGCCAGCAGTCCAGACAGGGGGGGTCAGCCCCAGCATTTT.

This clonotype was seen many times. CDR3 loop: CASRAGVEQFF. The CDR3 DNA reads as TGTGCCAGCAGGGCAGGGGTCGAGCAGTTCTTC. The V and J genes are TRBV14 and TRBJ2-1; possibly TRBD1 for D (6 bases). The germline V gene has CDR1 SGHDN and CDR2 FVKESK. The CDR3 has 11 residues. V was trimmed by 6 bases and J by 10 bases, leaving 10 bases between them.

This clonotype was observed many times. V and J are TRBV7-9 and TRBJ1-1, with no clear D. The germline V and J ends were trimmed by 2 bases and 7 bases, with 5 bases remaining between them. Per germline, CDR1 SEHNR and CDR2 FQNEAQ (reference sequence). This CDR3 has 11 residues. CDR3 amino acids: CASSLKFEAFF. The CDR3 region has the DNA TGTGCCAGCAGCTTAAAGTTTGAAGCTTTCTTT. Based on the CDR3 plus reference TRBV7-9 and TRBJ1-1, the full variable domain is DTGVSQNPRHKITKRGQNVTFRCDPISEHNRLYWYRQTLGQGPEFLTYFQNEAQLEKSRLLSDRFSAERPKGSFSTLEIQRTEQGDSAMYLCASSLKFEAFFGQGTRLTVV.

This clonotype was counted many times. Its ends do not fully match the called genes, so a read error is possible. This chain links TRBV20-1 with TRBJ2-5; 13 nucleotides agree with TRBD2. Germline lookup yields CDR1 DFQATT and CDR2 SNEGSKA (reference sequence). The CDR3 is 13 residues long. The CDR3 DNA sequence: TGCAGTTCTAGACTAGCGGGAGGTGAGACCCAGTACTTC. Encoded protein: CSSRLAGGETQYF.

This clonotype was seen ten or more times. This chain joins TRBV7-9 and TRBJ2-3; D is possibly TRBD2 (6 bases). The CDR3 spans 17 residues. The germline V and J ends were trimmed by 1 base and 2 bases, with 16 bases remaining between them. Per germline, CDR1 SEHNR and CDR2 FQNEAQ (reference sequence). CDR3 nucleotide sequence: TGTGCCAGCAGCTTAGATGGCTCGGGAGCGTCCACAGATACGCAGTATTTT. This gives the protein CASSLDGSGASTDTQYF. Drawing the rest from reference TRBV7-9 and TRBJ2-3, the complete variable domain is DTGVSQNPRHKITKRGQNVTFRCDPISEHNRLYWYRQTLGQGPEFLTYFQNEAQLEKSRLLSDRFSAERPKGSFSTLEIQRTEQGDSAMYLCASSLDGSGASTDTQYFGPGTRLTVL.

Turning to this clonotype: Being one base from a much bigger clone, this may be a read error. J is TRBJ2-3 and V is TRBV27, with unresolved D. The germline V gene encodes CDR1 MNHEY and CDR2 SMNVEV (reference sequence). The CDR3 has 11 amino acids. The CDR3 protein is CASSTTDTQCF. DNA of the CDR3: TGTGCCAGCAGTACCACAGATACGCAGTGTTTT.

This clonotype appeared many times. The gene calls are TRBV5-1 and TRBJ2-5, with a possible D match to TRBD2 (7 bases). From germline, CDR1 is SGHRS and CDR2 YFSETQ. The V end was cut by 3 bases, the J end by 5 bases, with 14 bases between. This CDR3 is built from 14 residues. CDR3 DNA: TGCGCCAGCAGCTCCGGACTAGGGGGGGAGACCCAGTACTTC. Encoded protein: CASSSGLGGETQYF.

This clonotype was counted ten times or more. J is TRBJ2-7 and V is TRBV5-5; 8 bases line up with TRBD2. The ends lost 2 bases at V and 7 bases at J; junction bases unmatched: 5. The CDR3 is 13 amino acids. Germline CDR1 and CDR2: SGHKS and YYEKEE (reference sequence). The CDR3 sequence is CASSFSGMGEQYF. In DNA form, the CDR3 reads TGTGCCAGCAGCTTTAGCGGGATGGGGGAGCAGTACTTC.

The V and J genes are TRBV5-1 and TRBJ1-1; D is unclear. Germline V gene data show CDR1 as SGHRS and CDR2 as YFSETQ. V gave up 3 bases and J gave up 5 bases, with 11 bases separating them. The CDR3 length is 13 residues. The CDR3 DNA is TGCGCCAGCAGCTCACGGGAGAGGACTGAAGCTTTCTTT. Translated, it gives CASSSRERTEAFF.

Worth noting for this clonotype: Possible read error: a much larger clone is one base away. J is TRBJ1-2 and V is TRBV10-3; D is uncertain. V dropped 7 bases and J dropped 6 bases, with 12 bases sitting between them. CDR1 is ENHRY and CDR2 is SYGVKD in the germline V gene. The CDR3 sequence is 12 residues long. The DNA of the CDR3 is TGTGCCATCATGGGCACCCTTGATGGCTACACCTTC. Translation gives CAIMGTLDGYTF.

This clonotype was detected ten times or more. The CDR3 region is CASSLASGTSTGELFF. Written as DNA, the CDR3 is TGCGCCAGCAGCTTGGCTTCCGGGACTTCGACCGGGGAGCTGTTTTTT. The gene calls are TRBV5-1 and TRBJ2-2, with D possibly being TRBD2 (6 bases). CDR1 is SGHRS and CDR2 is YFSETQ in the germline V gene. This CDR3 contains 16 residues. Trimming pared 0 bases from V and 5 bases from J, leaving 14 bases between.

This clonotype has a count of ten or more. The chain joins TRBV6-5 to TRBJ1-2, with D possibly being TRBD1 (5 bases). The ends were cut back, 0 bases at V and 6 bases at J, with 11 bases in the middle. Germline CDR1 and CDR2: MNHEY and SVGAGI. This CDR3 contains 14 residues. CDR3 coding DNA: TGTGCCAGCAGTTACTCCGGGACGGGGAATGGCTACACCTTC. This encodes CASSYSGTGNGYTF.

This clonotype was seen at least ten times. This sequence joins TRBV4-1 and TRBJ1-5; D not resolved. The CDR3 is 15 residues long. Trimming removed 0 bases at V and 1 base at J, with 7 bases between. CDR1 is MGHRA and CDR2 is YSYEKL in the germline V gene. CDR3 DNA: TGCGCCAGCAGCCAAGAAGGGCCGAGCAATCAGCCCCAGCATTTT. Protein sequence: CASSQEGPSNQPQHF.

This clonotype was observed many times. This chain connects TRBV27 to TRBJ1-5; no definite D call. CDR3 size: 12 residues. Germline CDR1 is MNHEY and CDR2 is SMNVEV (reference sequence). The V end lost 5 bases, the J end lost 7 bases, and 9 bases lay between the germline ends. The CDR3 sequence: CASSHYLQPQHF. The CDR3 DNA reads TGTGCCAGCAGTCATTACTTGCAGCCCCAGCATTTT.

This clonotype was found many times. This chain joins TRBV7-2 and TRBJ1-1; 7 bases agree with TRBD1. The CDR3 is 13 amino acids. The V gene's germline CDR1 is SGHTA and CDR2 FQGNSA. The ends lost 3 bases at V and 10 bases at J; junction bases unmatched: 8. The CDR3 DNA sequence: TGTGCCAGCAGCTTGGACAGGTCAAGGGGAGCTTTCTTT. Encoded protein: CASSLDRSRGAFF.

The table lists this clonotype with many counts. The rearrangement joins TRBV6-6 to TRBJ1-1; D perhaps matches TRBD1 (6 bases). V was clipped by 6 bases and J by 11 bases, with 13 bases between them. Germline V gene data show CDR1 as MNHNY and CDR2 as SVGAGI (reference sequence). The length of the CDR3 is 11 residues. The CDR3 loop reads CASSHRELAFF. The DNA of the CDR3 is TGTGCCAGCAGCCACAGGGAGTTGGCTTTCTTT.